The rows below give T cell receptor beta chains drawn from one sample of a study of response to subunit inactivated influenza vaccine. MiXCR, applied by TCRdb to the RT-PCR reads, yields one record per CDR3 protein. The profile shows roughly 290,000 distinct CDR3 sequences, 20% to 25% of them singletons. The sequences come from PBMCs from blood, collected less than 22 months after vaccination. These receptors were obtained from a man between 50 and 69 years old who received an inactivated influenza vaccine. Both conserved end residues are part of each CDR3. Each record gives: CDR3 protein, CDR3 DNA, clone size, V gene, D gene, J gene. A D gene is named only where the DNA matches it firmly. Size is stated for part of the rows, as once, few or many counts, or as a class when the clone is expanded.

CASSLIGQGGYGYTF TGTGCCAGCAGTTTAATCGGCCAGGGAGGCTATGGCTACACCTTC . TRBV27 . TRBJ1-2
CGGRFFGKSETQYF TGCGGGGGAAGGTTCTTCGGAAAGTCGGAGACCCAGTACTTC few TRBV20-1 . TRBJ2-5
CAIKVGDSSPLHF TGTGCCATCAAAGTAGGGGACAGCTCACCCCTCCACTTT . TRBV10-3 TRBD1 TRBJ1-6
CASSVLGEDTQYF TGCGCCAGCAGCGTCCTGGGGGAAGATACGCAGTATTTT . TRBV5-1 . TRBJ2-3
CASRNSGGWTGELFF TGTGCCAGCAGAAACTCGGGGGGTTGGACCGGGGAGCTGTTTTTT few TRBV12-3/TRBV12-4 TRBD2 TRBJ2-2
CAAALSGSETQYF TGTGCCGCCGCTCTTAGCGGGAGTGAGACCCAGTACTTC many TRBV10-3 TRBD2 TRBJ2-5
CASSLGGDNTEAFF TGTGCCAGCAGCTTAGGGGGCGACAACACTGAAGCTTTCTTT many TRBV7-9 . TRBJ1-1
CASSQFRVVSNQPQHF TGCGCCAGCAGCCAATTTAGGGTGGTGAGCAATCAGCCCCAGCATTTT few TRBV4-1 . TRBJ1-5
CASSHGTSGETGELFF TGTGCCAGCAGCCACGGGACTAGCGGGGAAACCGGGGAGCTGTTTTTT . TRBV4-2 TRBD2 TRBJ2-2
CSVEVFGREPSYNEQFF TGCAGCGTTGAAGTCTTTGGGAGGGAGCCTTCCTACAATGAGCAGTTCTTC . TRBV29-1 TRBD2 TRBJ2-1
CASSQGRSPYNEQFF TGTGCCAGCAGTCAGGGTAGGAGTCCCTACAATGAGCAGTTCTTC few TRBV6-1 . TRBJ2-1
CASSLGSGGETQYF TGTGCCAGCAGCTTAGGAAGTGGGGGAGAGACCCAGTACTTC . TRBV11-2 . TRBJ2-5
CSVGQEGKAFF TGCAGCGTTGGGCAGGAAGGTAAAGCTTTCTTT many TRBV29-1 . TRBJ1-1
CSAIMQGKSYEQYF TGCAGTGCTATAATGCAGGGGAAATCCTACGAGCAGTACTTC few TRBV20-1 . TRBJ2-7
CASSYRDRGIYEQYF TGTGCCAGCAGTTACAGGGACAGGGGGATTTACGAGCAGTACTTC few TRBV6-2/TRBV6-3 TRBD1 TRBJ2-7
CASSNGLAGHEQYF TGTGCCAGCAGCAACGGACTAGCGGGTCACGAGCAGTACTTC . TRBV6-1 TRBD2 TRBJ2-7
CASRVQVTNEKLFF TGTGCCAGCAGGGTACAGGTTACGAATGAAAAACTGTTTTTT many TRBV2 . TRBJ1-4
CASSQLRSRQGAFYEQYF TGTGCCAGCAGTCAACTGAGATCCCGACAGGGGGCTTTCTACGAGCAGTACTTC . TRBV6-1 TRBD1 TRBJ2-7
CATRLAGPYGYTF TGTGCCACCAGGTTGGCAGGGCCCTATGGCTACACCTTC . TRBV12-3/TRBV12-4 . TRBJ1-2
CSAARAANEKLFF TGCAGCGCCGCCCGGGCCGCTAATGAAAAACTGTTTTTT many TRBV29-1 . TRBJ1-4
CASSTGTGLNSPLHF TGTGCCAGCAGCACCGGGACAGGATTAAATTCACCCCTCCACTTT . TRBV6-1 TRBD1 TRBJ1-6
CASSALGGRTEAFF TGTGCCAGCAGTGCCCTAGGAGGGAGAACTGAAGCTTTCTTT few TRBV2 . TRBJ1-1
CASSPPGSPDTQYF TGTGCCAGCAGTCCCCCGGGATCCCCAGATACGCAGTATTTT few TRBV12-3/TRBV12-4 . TRBJ2-3
CASSLGQGSYGYTF TGCGCCAGCAGCTTGGGACAGGGGTCCTATGGCTACACCTTC many TRBV5-1 TRBD1 TRBJ1-2
CASSLTSGRAASYNEQFF TGTGCCAGCAGTCTGACTAGCGGGAGGGCCGCTTCCTACAATGAGCAGTTCTTC few TRBV6-2/TRBV6-3 TRBD2 TRBJ2-1
CASTFGQLSTDTQYF TGTGCCAGCACCTTCGGACAGCTAAGCACAGATACGCAGTATTTT many TRBV12-3/TRBV12-4 . TRBJ2-3
CASSPTSGGPYNEQFF TGCGCCAGCAGCCCGACCTCAGGGGGCCCTTACAATGAGCAGTTCTTC few TRBV4-1 TRBD1 TRBJ2-1
CSARGWSDSPGANVLTF TGCAGTGCTAGAGGATGGAGCGATTCTCCTGGGGCCAACGTCCTGACTTTC . TRBV20-1 . TRBJ2-6
CASSLARGQSYGYTF TGTGCCAGCAGCTTAGCTCGGGGGCAGAGCTATGGCTACACCTTC many TRBV7-2 . TRBJ1-2
CASSYLQGAREKLFF TGTGCCAGCAGTTACTTACAGGGGGCGCGTGAAAAACTGTTTTTT few TRBV6-2/TRBV6-3 TRBD1 TRBJ1-4
CASSPDRGPSYEQYF TGTGCCAGCAGCCCCGACAGGGGGCCCTCCTACGAGCAGTACTTC . TRBV13 TRBD1 TRBJ2-7
CASSRDGQGHGEQFF TGTGCCAGCAGCCGAGATGGACAGGGCCACGGTGAGCAGTTCTTC few TRBV7-9 TRBD1 TRBJ2-1
CASSYERWGTGGNQPQHF TGTGCCAGCAGTTACGAACGATGGGGGACAGGAGGGAATCAGCCCCAGCATTTT . TRBV6-5 TRBD1 TRBJ1-5
CASSRFRQGMGYEQYF TGTGCCAGCAGCCGATTTAGACAGGGTATGGGCTACGAGCAGTACTTC . TRBV7-2 TRBD1 TRBJ2-7
CASSHSPTGPEKLFF TGTGCCAGCAGCCATAGCCCCACAGGGCCCGAAAAACTGTTTTTT . TRBV3-1 . TRBJ1-4
CASKVPSGATGELFF TGTGCCAGCAAAGTACCTAGCGGGGCCACCGGGGAGCTGTTTTTT . TRBV6-2/TRBV6-3 TRBD2 TRBJ2-2
CSADPRGEQYF TGCAGTGCCGATCCCAGAGGCGAGCAGTACTTC few TRBV20-1 . TRBJ2-7
CSARDTRQILSSYEQYF TGCAGTGCTAGAGATACGCGCCAGATACTTTCATCCTACGAGCAGTACTTC few TRBV20-1 . TRBJ2-7
CASSPDARQKDTQYF TGTGCCAGCAGCCCCGACGCCCGGCAGAAGGATACGCAGTATTTT . TRBV14 . TRBJ2-3
CASSQALNYGYTF TGTGCCAGCAGCCAAGCTCTTAACTATGGCTACACCTTC few TRBV3-1 . TRBJ1-2
CSARASRTTSGAQYF TGCAGTGCTAGAGCCTCGCGGACGACTAGCGGGGCGCAGTACTTC . TRBV20-1 TRBD2 TRBJ2-7